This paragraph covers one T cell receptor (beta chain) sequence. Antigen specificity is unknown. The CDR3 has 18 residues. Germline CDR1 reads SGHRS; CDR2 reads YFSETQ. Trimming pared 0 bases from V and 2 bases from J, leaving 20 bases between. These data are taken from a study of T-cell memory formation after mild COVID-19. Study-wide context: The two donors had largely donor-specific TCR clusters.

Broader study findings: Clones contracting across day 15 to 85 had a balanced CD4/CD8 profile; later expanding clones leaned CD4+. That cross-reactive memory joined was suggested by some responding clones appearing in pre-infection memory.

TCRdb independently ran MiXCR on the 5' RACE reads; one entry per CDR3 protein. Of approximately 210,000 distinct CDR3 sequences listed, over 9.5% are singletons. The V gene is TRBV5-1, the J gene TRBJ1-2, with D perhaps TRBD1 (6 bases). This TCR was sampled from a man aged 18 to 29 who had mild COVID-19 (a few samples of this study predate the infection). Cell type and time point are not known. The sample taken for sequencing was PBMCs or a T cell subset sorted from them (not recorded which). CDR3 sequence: CASSLGWGRQSQNYGYTF. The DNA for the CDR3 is TGCGCCAGCAGCTTGGGCTGGGGGCGACAATCTCAGAACTATGGCTACACCTTC. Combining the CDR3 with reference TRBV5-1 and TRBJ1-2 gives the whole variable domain KAGVTQTPRYLIKTRGQQVTLSCSPISGHRSVSWYQQTPGQGLQFLFEYFSETQRNKGNFPGRFSGRQFSNSRSEMNVSTLELGDSALYLCASSLGWGRQSQNYGYTFGSGTRLTVV.